Following are 28 T cell receptor beta chains from one sample sequenced in a study of spatial heterogeneity in lung cancer. TCRdb independently ran MiXCR on the 5' RACE reads; one entry per CDR3 protein. This table has about 94,000 distinct CDR3 sequences, roughly 19% appearing once. Specified time point: blood at routine non-recurrence follow-up after resection. The sequences come from PBMCs, collected at follow-up. The receptors originated from a male donor with early-stage non-small cell lung cancer.

The sample holds a few counts of this clonotype. V is TRBV19 and J is TRBJ2-7, with 15 bases matching TRBD2. The V segment lost 3 bases and the J segment 2 bases; nucleotides outside the gene matches: 14. CDR1 and CDR2 from the germline V gene are LNHDA and SQIVND (reference sequence). This CDR3 is 20 amino acids long. The CDR3 spells CASSIGTSGRSDRQAYEQYF. In nucleotides, the CDR3 is TGTGCCAGTAGTATTGGGACTAGCGGGAGGAGTGATCGACAAGCCTACGAGCAGTACTTC. Full variable domain (rest looked up from reference TRBV19 and TRBJ2-7): DGGITQSPKYLFRKEGQNVTLSCEQNLNHDAMYWYRQDPGQGLRLIYYSQIVNDFQKGDIAEGYSVSREKKESFPLTVTSAQKNPTAFYLCASSIGTSGRSDRQAYEQYFGPGTRLTVT.

The rearrangement uses TRBV3-1 and TRBJ1-1; tentative D call: TRBD1 (5 bases). This CDR3 has 17 residues. CDR1 is LGHDT, CDR2 YNNKEL, per germline (reference sequence). V gave up 1 base and J gave up 0 bases, with 15 bases separating them. The CDR3 DNA sequence: TGTGCCAGCAGCCAAGCCTGGGGGGGGATAATGAACACTGAAGCTTTCTTT. As protein: CASSQAWGGIMNTEAFF. The complete variable domain, with remaining parts taken from reference TRBV3-1 and TRBJ1-1, reads DTAVSQTPKYLVTQMGNDKSIKCEQNLGHDTMYWYKQDSKKFLKIMFSYNNKELIINETVPNRFSPKSPDKAHLNLHINSLELGDSAVYFCASSQAWGGIMNTEAFFGQGTRLTVV.

This clonotype was counted between two and nine times. CDR3 in DNA: TGTGCCAGCAGCTTAGAGGGGACGCCTCATACGCAGTATTTT. This translates into CASSLEGTPHTQYF. The rearrangement uses TRBV7-9 and TRBJ2-3; either TRBD1 or TRBD2 may supply D (5 bases each). Germline V gene lookup returns CDR1 SEHNR and CDR2 FQNEAQ (reference sequence). CDR3 size: 14 residues. Between the trimmed V and J ends, which lost 1 base and 7 bases, there was a span of 12 bases.

V gene TRBV6-5 combines with J gene TRBJ1-1, with TRBD1 identical over 8 bases. J gave up 0 bases and V 4 bases, and 4 bases lay outside the gene matches. This CDR3 spans 15 amino acids. Germline V gene sequence: CDR1 MNHEY, CDR2 SVGAGI. The CDR3 DNA reads as TGTGCCAGCAGTTTGACAGGGGTCTTGAACACTGAAGCTTTCTTT. Its protein product is CASSLTGVLNTEAFF.

The sample holds a few counts of this clonotype. The V call is TRBV27, the J call TRBJ2-7, with D maybe TRBD2 (5 bases). The CDR3 is 18 residues long. Trimming removed 5 bases at V and 2 bases at J, with 25 bases between. Germline V gene sequence: CDR1 MNHEY, CDR2 SMNVEV (reference sequence). The CDR3 spells CASSGPPGMGANPYEQYF. Written as DNA, the CDR3 is TGTGCCAGCAGTGGACCCCCGGGGATGGGCGCCAACCCCTACGAGCAGTACTTC.

This clonotype was seen repeatedly, ten times or more. V gene TRBV6-2 or TRBV6-3 combines with J gene TRBJ2-1; D call uncertain. The CDR3 totals 19 residues. Germline V gene sequence: CDR1 MNHEY, CDR2 SVGEGT. V gave up 3 bases and J gave up 0 bases, with 21 bases separating them. CDR3 bases: TGTGCCAGCAGTTATTCGGAAACCCTTGAACCGTACTCCTACAATGAGCAGTTCTTC. Translated, it gives CASSYSETLEPYSYNEQFF.

This clonotype has a handful of counts. V gene TRBV7-9 combines with J gene TRBJ1-1; D is undetermined. The CDR3 is made up of 15 amino acids. From germline, CDR1 is SEHNR and CDR2 FQNEAQ (reference sequence). The ends were cut back, 1 base at V and 5 bases at J, with 14 bases in the middle. The CDR3 reads CASSLVTPGGTEAFF. CDR3 sequence (DNA): TGTGCCAGCAGCTTAGTCACGCCTGGAGGGACTGAAGCTTTCTTT.

This clonotype has just a few counts. The chain joins TRBV27 to TRBJ2-2, with 8 bases lining up with TRBD1. Looked up from germline, CDR1 is MNHEY and CDR2 is SMNVEV (reference sequence). Trimming at V came to 7 bases and at J to 5 bases, leaving 6 bases not matched to a gene. The CDR3 loop spans 14 amino acids. Here the CDR3 reads CASIQTGATGELFF. DNA for the CDR3: TGTGCCAGCATCCAGACAGGGGCAACCGGGGAGCTGTTTTTT.

The chain joins TRBV11-2 to TRBJ2-6; D is unclear. The germline V gene has CDR1 SGHAT and CDR2 FQNNGV. Deletions cut 5 bases from V and 1 base from J, with 9 bases between. CDR3 length: 15 amino acids. The CDR3 nucleotides are TGTGCCAGCAGCCTAACTACTTCTGGGGCCAACGTCCTGACTTTC. It encodes CASSLTTSGANVLTF. The full variable domain, in which reference TRBV11-2 and TRBJ2-6 provide the parts outside the CDR3, is EAGVAQSPRYKIIEKRQSVAFWCNPISGHATLYWYQQILGQGPKLLIQFQNNGVVDDSQLPKDRFSAERLKGVDSTLKIQPAKLEDSAVYLCASSLTTSGANVLTFGAGSRLTVL.

The V gene is TRBV4-3, the J gene TRBJ1-3; D unclear. The CDR3 runs 14 residues. The germline V gene encodes CDR1 LGHNA and CDR2 YSLEER. V lost 3 bases and J lost 0, with 6 bases in between. The CDR3 region is CASSHTSSGNTIYF. CDR3 DNA sequence: TGCGCCAGCAGCCATACTTCCTCTGGAAACACCATATATTTT.

Only a few counts were recorded for this clonotype. This chain joins TRBV12-3 or TRBV12-4 and TRBJ2-7; D is uncertain. The V end lost 1 base, the J end lost 6 bases, and 16 bases lay between the germline ends. The CDR3 totals 15 residues. In nucleotides, the CDR3 is TGTGCCAGCAGTTTAGACGGGCAGGTACCTCGCGAGCAGTACTTC. As protein: CASSLDGQVPREQYF.

The CDR3 sequence: CASTEVLTDTQYF. CDR3 bases: TGTGCCAGCACAGAGGTGCTCACAGATACGCAGTATTTT. The chain is built from TRBV18 and TRBJ2-3; D is unresolved. V was cut by 8 bases and J by 2 bases, with 11 bases left in between. The CDR3 length is 13 residues. Germline loops: CDR1 KGHSH, CDR2 LQKENI.

The gene calls are TRBV4-1 and TRBJ1-2; 8 bases map to TRBD1. Germline assignment: CDR1 MGHRA and CDR2 YSYEKL. This CDR3 region has 15 residues. Trimming at V came to 4 bases and at J to 4 bases, leaving 8 bases not matched to a gene. The CDR3 reads CASSLYRGISYGYTF. The DNA of the CDR3 is TGCGCCAGCAGCCTGTACAGGGGGATAAGCTATGGCTACACCTTC.

The rearrangement links TRBV3-1 to TRBJ2-5; D is undetermined. Germline V gene lookup returns CDR1 LGHDT and CDR2 YNNKEL (reference sequence). V was shortened by 6 bases and J by 5 bases, with 13 bases between the two germline ends. The CDR3 is made up of 13 amino acids. The CDR3 loop reads CASRKEVSETQYF. CDR3 nucleotide sequence: TGTGCCAGCAGAAAGGAAGTATCGGAGACCCAGTACTTC.

This clonotype was counted a few times. The chain employs TRBV6-2 or TRBV6-3 and TRBJ1-1; 7 nucleotides agree with TRBD1. Per the germline V gene, CDR1 is MNHEY and CDR2 is SVGEGT. The CDR3 extends over 16 amino acids. V shed 2 bases and J 1 base; nucleotides not matched to a gene: 7. The CDR3 nucleotides read TGTGCCAGCAGTTACGCCACAGGGGAGGGGAACACTGAAGCTTTCTTT. Its translation is CASSYATGEGNTEAFF.

The sample holds many counts of this clonotype. This chain uses TRBV18 with TRBJ1-5, with D hard to call. This CDR3 region has 15 residues. V was pared by 6 bases and J by 5 bases, with 17 bases between. CDR1 and CDR2 (germline): KGHSH, LQKENI. The CDR3 DNA reads as TGTGCCAGCTCGACAAGCAACAGACCCGATCAGCCCCAGCATTTT. It translates to CASSTSNRPDQPQHF.

This clonotype was detected a few times. The chain uses TRBV5-6 and TRBJ2-2; 11 bases agree with TRBD2. CDR3 length: 17 amino acids. V was pared by 0 bases and J by 4 bases, with 5 bases of the junction left unmatched. Germline V gives CDR1 SGHDT, CDR2 YYEEEE. DNA for the CDR3: TGTGCCAGCAGCTTGGAGCCAGGACTAGCGGGCACCGGGGAGCTGTTTTTT. Protein product: CASSLEPGLAGTGELFF. Using reference TRBV5-6 and TRBJ2-2 for the parts outside the CDR3, the full variable domain is DAGVTQSPTHLIKTRGQQVTLRCSPKSGHDTVSWYQQALGQGPQFIFQYYEEEERQRGNFPDRFSGHQFPNYSSELNVNALLLGDSALYLCASSLEPGLAGTGELFFGEGSRLTVL.

DNA of the CDR3: TGCAGCGTTCGAGCGGGGGCCCGCCACAATGAGCAGTTCTTC. It translates to CSVRAGARHNEQFF. The chain couples TRBV29-1 to TRBJ2-1; TRBD2 aligns across 8 bases. The CDR3 runs to 14 residues. The V and J ends lost 5 bases and 5 bases, in that order; junction bases with no gene match: 8. Looked up from germline, CDR1 is SQVTM and CDR2 is ANQGSEA.

Regarding this clonotype: This may stem from a read error, because a much larger clone lies one nucleotide away. V usage is TRBV19 and J usage is TRBJ1-6; 7 bases are shared with TRBD1. CDR3 length: 15 residues. The V gene's germline CDR1 is LNHDA and CDR2 SQIVND (reference sequence). The CDR3 DNA follows: TGTGCCAGTAGTACCCGGGACAGAGATAATCCACCCCTCCACTTT. As protein: CASSTRDRDNPPLHF.

The chain has TRBV6-2 or TRBV6-3 and TRBJ2-3; D unresolved. Germline V gene lookup returns CDR1 MNHEY and CDR2 SVGEGT. With 6 bases removed from V and 6 bases from J, the gap between germline ends came to 10 bases. This CDR3 region has 12 residues. CDR3 sequence: CASSSMVDTQYF. The CDR3 DNA follows: TGTGCCAGCAGCTCCATGGTGGATACGCAGTATTTT.

The chain combines TRBV27 with TRBJ1-1, with D maybe TRBD1 (5 bases). The CDR3 loop spans 15 amino acids. V lost 5 bases and J lost 11, with 24 bases in between. Germline V gene data show CDR1 as MNHEY and CDR2 as SMNVEV (reference sequence). The CDR3 loop is CASSRQLASSTVAFF. The CDR3 DNA sequence: TGTGCCAGCAGTCGACAGCTGGCGAGCTCGACGGTCGCTTTCTTT.

The sample holds a few counts of this clonotype. The chain joins TRBV19 to TRBJ2-6, with TRBD1 as a possible D gene (6 bases). CDR3 length: 17 amino acids. V lost 2 bases to trimming and J lost 10 bases, with 21 bases between them. The germline gives CDR1 LNHDA, CDR2 SQIVND (reference sequence). CDR3 nucleotide sequence: TGTGCCAGTAGTATAATCCCCCGGGACACTAGATCGAACGTCCTGACTTTC. Protein: CASSIIPRDTRSNVLTF.

This clonotype showed up just a few times. The V gene is TRBV15, the J gene TRBJ2-5; D gene uncertain. The CDR3 loop spans 13 amino acids. Germline CDR1 LNHNV, CDR2 YYDKDF (reference sequence). Trimming shortened V by 1 base and J by 4 bases, and 7 bases separated the two germline ends. The DNA for the CDR3 is TGTGCCACCAGCAGAGTAGGACGAGAGACCCAGTACTTC. This gives the protein CATSRVGRETQYF.

The chain is built from TRBV7-2 and TRBJ2-1; no firm D call. V was shortened by 2 bases and J by 6 bases, with 11 bases between the two germline ends. Per the germline V gene, CDR1 is SGHTA and CDR2 is FQGNSA. The CDR3 has 14 residues. The CDR3 sequence is CASSLKVSANEQFF. In DNA, the CDR3 is TGTGCCAGCAGCTTAAAAGTCTCCGCCAATGAGCAGTTCTTC.

This clonotype showed up just a few times. The rearrangement joins TRBV7-3 to TRBJ2-1; D unresolved. The V gene lost 2 bases and the J gene lost 4 bases, with 12 bases spanning the gap. Germline CDR1 SGHTA, CDR2 FQGTGA. CDR3 size: 15 residues. This CDR3 reads CASSLGVLTYNEQFF. The DNA of the CDR3 is TGTGCCAGCAGCTTAGGTGTGTTGACATACAATGAGCAGTTCTTC.

The chain couples TRBV4-2 to TRBJ2-7, with TRBD1 matching 7 bases. Trimming cost V 1 base and J 3 bases; bases outside gene matches: 3. The CDR3 consists of 14 residues. Germline-derived CDR1 and CDR2 are LGHNA and YNFKEQ. CDR3: CASSQAGQIYEQYF. The DNA of the CDR3 is TGTGCCAGCAGCCAAGCGGGACAGATCTACGAGCAGTACTTC.

Written as DNA, the CDR3 is TGCAGCGTTGCTATGACTGGGGCCAACGTCCTGACTTTC. Translation gives CSVAMTGANVLTF. V gene TRBV29-1 combines with J gene TRBJ2-6; D gene ambiguous. Trimming removed 4 bases at V and 2 bases at J, with 6 bases between. The CDR3 has 13 amino acids. Germline CDR1 SQVTM, CDR2 ANQGSEA.

The chain joins TRBV9 to TRBJ1-6; D uncertain. The ends were cut back, 2 bases at V and 7 bases at J, with 10 bases in the middle. Germline values: CDR1 SGDLS, CDR2 YYNGEE. This CDR3 has 14 amino acids. In DNA, the CDR3 is TGTGCCAGCAGCGTCGGCAGCCTAAATTCACCCCTCCACTTT. Translating it yields CASSVGSLNSPLHF.